The entry that follows covers one TCR beta chain sequence. The antigen remains unidentified. The data stem from a study of cytomegalovirus exposure and HLA in healthy donors. Study results and caveats: TCR beta chains numbering under 200 were designated cytomegalovirus-associated. Some V segments could not be told apart, so they were left out, TRBV6-2 and TRBV6-3 among them. Earlier results showed most TCR beta V segments being productive about 87% or about 30% of the time.

The PCR employed 60 Vbeta primers together with 13 Jbeta primers. Original handling: In a later analysis, 80 million to 100 million unique TCR beta chains included roughly 11 million shared by two or more donors. The repertoire was sequenced with immunoSEQ multiplex PCR; TCRdb's copy has only in-frame clones and lacks some. V and J calls and clone size come straight from that table; D and trimming were deduced from the DNA. The table shows around 150,000 clones, with roughly 79% occurring only once. CDR1 and CDR2 (germline): SGHTA, FQGNSA. V lost 3 bases, J lost 1 base, and 5 bases lay in between. The CDR3 runs 13 residues.

Sample: PBMCs. This TCR derives from a male donor in good health and CMV-seronegative. V gene TRBV7-2 combines with J gene TRBJ2-3, with D unclear. CDR3 loop: CASSFTGTDTQYF. Written as DNA, the CDR3 is TGTGCCAGCAGCTTTACGGGCACAGATACGCAGTATTTT.